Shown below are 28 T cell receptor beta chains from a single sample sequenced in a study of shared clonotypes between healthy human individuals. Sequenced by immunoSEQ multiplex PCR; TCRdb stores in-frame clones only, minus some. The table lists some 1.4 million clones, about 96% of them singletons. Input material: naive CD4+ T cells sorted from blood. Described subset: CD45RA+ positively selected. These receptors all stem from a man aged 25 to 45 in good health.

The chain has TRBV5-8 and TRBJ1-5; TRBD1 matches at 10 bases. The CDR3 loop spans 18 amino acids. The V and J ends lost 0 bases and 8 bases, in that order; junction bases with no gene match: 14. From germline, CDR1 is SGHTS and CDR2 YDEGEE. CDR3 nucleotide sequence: TGTGCCAGCAGCTTGGGGATTTCAGGGACAGGGGTCGGTGAGCCCCAGCATTTT. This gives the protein CASSLGISGTGVGEPQHF.

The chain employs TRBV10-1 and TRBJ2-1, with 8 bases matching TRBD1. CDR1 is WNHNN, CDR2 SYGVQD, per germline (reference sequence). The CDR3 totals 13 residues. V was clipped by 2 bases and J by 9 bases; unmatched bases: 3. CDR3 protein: CASSEQGAGEQFF. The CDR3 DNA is TGCGCCAGCAGTGAGCAGGGGGCAGGTGAGCAGTTCTTC.

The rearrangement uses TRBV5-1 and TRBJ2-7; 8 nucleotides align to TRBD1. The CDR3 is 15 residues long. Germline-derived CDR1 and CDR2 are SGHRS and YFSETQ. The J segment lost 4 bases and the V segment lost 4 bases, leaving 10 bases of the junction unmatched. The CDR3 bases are TGCGCCAGCAGCCAGAAAGGGCAGGGGGCTTACGAGCAGTACTTC. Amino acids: CASSQKGQGAYEQYF. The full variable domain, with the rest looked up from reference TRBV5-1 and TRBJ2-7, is KAGVTQTPRYLIKTRGQQVTLSCSPISGHRSVSWYQQTPGQGLQFLFEYFSETQRNKGNFPGRFSGRQFSNSRSEMNVSTLELGDSALYLCASSQKGQGAYEQYFGPGTRLTVT.

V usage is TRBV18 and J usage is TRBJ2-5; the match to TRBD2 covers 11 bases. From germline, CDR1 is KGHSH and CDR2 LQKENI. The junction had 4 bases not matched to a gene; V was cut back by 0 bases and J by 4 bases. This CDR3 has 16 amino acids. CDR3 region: CASSPPLAGGAETQYF. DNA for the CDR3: TGTGCCAGCTCACCACCCCTAGCGGGAGGTGCAGAGACCCAGTACTTC.

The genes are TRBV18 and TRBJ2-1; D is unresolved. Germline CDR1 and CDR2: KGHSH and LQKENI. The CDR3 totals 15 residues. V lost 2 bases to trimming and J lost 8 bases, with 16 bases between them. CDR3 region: CASSPWTRISYEQFF. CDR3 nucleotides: TGTGCCAGCTCACCATGGACCCGAATAAGTTATGAGCAGTTCTTC.

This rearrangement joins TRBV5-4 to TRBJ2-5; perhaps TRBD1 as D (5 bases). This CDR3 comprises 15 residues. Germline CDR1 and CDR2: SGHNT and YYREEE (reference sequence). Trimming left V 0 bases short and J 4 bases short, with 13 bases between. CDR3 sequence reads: CASSLAAGFVETQYF. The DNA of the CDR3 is TGTGCCAGCAGCTTGGCGGCAGGGTTCGTAGAGACCCAGTACTTC.

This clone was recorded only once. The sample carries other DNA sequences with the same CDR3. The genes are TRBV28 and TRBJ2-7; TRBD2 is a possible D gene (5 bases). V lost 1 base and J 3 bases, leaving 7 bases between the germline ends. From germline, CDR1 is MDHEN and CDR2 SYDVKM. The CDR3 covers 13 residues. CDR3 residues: CASSLLGVYEQYF. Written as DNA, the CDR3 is TGTGCCAGCAGTTTATTGGGAGTCTACGAGCAGTACTTC.

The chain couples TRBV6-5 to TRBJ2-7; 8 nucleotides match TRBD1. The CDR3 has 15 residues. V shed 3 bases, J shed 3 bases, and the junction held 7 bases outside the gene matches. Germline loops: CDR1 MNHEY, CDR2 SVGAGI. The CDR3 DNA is TGTGCCAGCAGTTATTTCAGGGGGCGAAACTACGAGCAGTACTTC. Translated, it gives CASSYFRGRNYEQYF.

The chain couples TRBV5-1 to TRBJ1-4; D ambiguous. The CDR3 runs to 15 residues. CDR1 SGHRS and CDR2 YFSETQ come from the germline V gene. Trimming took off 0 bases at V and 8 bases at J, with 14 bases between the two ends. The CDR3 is CASSLGSSNSEKLFF. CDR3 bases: TGCGCCAGCAGCTTGGGCTCCTCTAATTCCGAAAAACTGTTTTTT.

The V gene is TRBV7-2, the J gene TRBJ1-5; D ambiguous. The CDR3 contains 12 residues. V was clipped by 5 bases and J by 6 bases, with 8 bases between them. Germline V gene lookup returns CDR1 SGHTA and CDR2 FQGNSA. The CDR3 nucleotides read TGTGCCAGCAGCCTCCCTTTTCAGCCCCAGCATTTT. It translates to CASSLPFQPQHF.

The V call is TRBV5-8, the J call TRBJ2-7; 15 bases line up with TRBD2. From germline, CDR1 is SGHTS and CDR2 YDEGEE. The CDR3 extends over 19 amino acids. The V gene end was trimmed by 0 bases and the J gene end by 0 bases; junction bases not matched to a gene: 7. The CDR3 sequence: CASSLGKGLAGGFSYEQYF. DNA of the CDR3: TGTGCCAGCAGCTTGGGAAAGGGACTAGCGGGAGGATTCTCCTACGAGCAGTACTTC.

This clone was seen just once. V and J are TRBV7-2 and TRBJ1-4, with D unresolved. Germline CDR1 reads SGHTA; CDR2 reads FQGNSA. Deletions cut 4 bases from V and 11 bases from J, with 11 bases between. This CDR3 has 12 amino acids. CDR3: CASSSGSVKLFF. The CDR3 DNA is TGTGCCAGCAGCTCGGGTTCAGTGAAACTGTTTTTT.

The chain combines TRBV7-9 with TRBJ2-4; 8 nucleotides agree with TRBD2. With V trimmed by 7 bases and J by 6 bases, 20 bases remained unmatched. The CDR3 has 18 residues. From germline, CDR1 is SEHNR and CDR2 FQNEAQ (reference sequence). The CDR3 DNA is TGTGCCAGCACCCCCTCTCTCATAGTCGGGAGGGCCGGAAACATTCAGTACTTC. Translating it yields CASTPSLIVGRAGNIQYF.

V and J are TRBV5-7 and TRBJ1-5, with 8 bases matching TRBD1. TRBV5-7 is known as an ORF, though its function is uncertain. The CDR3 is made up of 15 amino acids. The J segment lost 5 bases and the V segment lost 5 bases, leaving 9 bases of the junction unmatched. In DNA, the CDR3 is TGTGCCAGCAGATATGCATTCAGGGGGCATCAGCCCCAGCATTTT. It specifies CASRYAFRGHQPQHF.

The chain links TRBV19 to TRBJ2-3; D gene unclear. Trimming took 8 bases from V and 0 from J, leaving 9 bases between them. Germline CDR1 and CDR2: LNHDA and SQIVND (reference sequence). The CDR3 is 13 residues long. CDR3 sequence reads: CASHPDSTDTQYF. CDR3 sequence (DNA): TGTGCCAGTCATCCCGACAGCACAGATACGCAGTATTTT.

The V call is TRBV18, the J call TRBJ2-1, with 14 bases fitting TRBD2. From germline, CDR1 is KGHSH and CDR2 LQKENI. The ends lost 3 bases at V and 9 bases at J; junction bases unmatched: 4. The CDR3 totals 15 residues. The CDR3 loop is CASSPLGTSGSEQFF. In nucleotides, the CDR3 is TGTGCCAGCTCACCCCTAGGGACTAGCGGGAGTGAGCAGTTCTTC.

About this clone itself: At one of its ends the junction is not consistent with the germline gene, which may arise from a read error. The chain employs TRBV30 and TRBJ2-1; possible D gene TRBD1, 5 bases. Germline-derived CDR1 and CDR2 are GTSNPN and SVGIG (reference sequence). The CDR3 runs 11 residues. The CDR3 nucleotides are TGTGCCTGGAGTGTACTTGGGGCATGGATCTTC. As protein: CAWSVLGAWIF.

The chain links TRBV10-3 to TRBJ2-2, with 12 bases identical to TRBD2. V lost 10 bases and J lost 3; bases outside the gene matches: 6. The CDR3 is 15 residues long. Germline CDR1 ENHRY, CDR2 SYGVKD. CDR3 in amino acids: CATRLAGVDTGELFF. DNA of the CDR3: TGTGCCACCCGACTAGCGGGAGTTGACACCGGGGAGCTGTTTTTT.

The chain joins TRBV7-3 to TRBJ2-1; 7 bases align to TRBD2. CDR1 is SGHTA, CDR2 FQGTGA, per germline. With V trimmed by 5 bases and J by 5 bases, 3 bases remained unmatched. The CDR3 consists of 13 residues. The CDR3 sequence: CASSGGSHNEQFF. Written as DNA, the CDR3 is TGTGCCAGCAGCGGCGGGAGCCACAATGAGCAGTTCTTC.

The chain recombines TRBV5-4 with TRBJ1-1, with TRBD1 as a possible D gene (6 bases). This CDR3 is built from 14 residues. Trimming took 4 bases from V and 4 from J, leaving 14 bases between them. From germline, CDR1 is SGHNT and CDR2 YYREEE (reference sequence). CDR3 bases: TGTGCCAGCAGCCCAAGGGGGGCCGGCACTGAAGCTTTCTTT. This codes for CASSPRGAGTEAFF.

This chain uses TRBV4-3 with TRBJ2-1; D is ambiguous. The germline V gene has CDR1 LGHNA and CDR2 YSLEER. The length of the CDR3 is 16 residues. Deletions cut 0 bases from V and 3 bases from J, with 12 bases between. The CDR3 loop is CASSQDSRAFYNEQFF. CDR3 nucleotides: TGCGCCAGCAGCCAAGATAGTAGGGCTTTCTACAATGAGCAGTTCTTC.

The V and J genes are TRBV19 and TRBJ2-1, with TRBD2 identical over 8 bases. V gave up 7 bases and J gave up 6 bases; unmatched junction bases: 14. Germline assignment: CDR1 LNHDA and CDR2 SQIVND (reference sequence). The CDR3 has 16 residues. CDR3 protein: CASKRGMQREFNEQFF. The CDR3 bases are TGTGCCAGTAAGAGGGGTATGCAGCGGGAGTTCAATGAGCAGTTCTTC.

The CDR3 coding sequence is TGTGCCAGCCGAGGCCGGTCGAACACCGGGGAGCTGTTTTTT. This gives the protein CASRGRSNTGELFF. The genes are TRBV19 and TRBJ2-2; D remains ambiguous. Germline V CDR1 and CDR2: LNHDA, SQIVND (reference sequence). The CDR3 covers 14 residues. V was pared by 9 bases and J by 0 bases, with 11 bases between.

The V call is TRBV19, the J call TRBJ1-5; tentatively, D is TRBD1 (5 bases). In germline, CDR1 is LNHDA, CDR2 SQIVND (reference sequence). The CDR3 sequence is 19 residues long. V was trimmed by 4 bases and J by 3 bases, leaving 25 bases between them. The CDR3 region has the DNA TGTGCCAGTAGTAGGGAACCGCGGGGGTCGGGCTTAAACAATCAGCCCCAGCATTTT. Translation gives CASSREPRGSGLNNQPQHF.

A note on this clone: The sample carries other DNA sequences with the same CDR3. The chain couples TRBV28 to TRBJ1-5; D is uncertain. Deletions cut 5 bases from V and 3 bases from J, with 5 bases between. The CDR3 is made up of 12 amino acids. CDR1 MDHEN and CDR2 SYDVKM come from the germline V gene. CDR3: CASSPTNQPQHF. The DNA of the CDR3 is TGTGCCAGCAGTCCAACCAATCAGCCCCAGCATTTT. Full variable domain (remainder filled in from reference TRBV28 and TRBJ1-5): DVKVTQSSRYLVKRTGEKVFLECVQDMDHENMFWYRQDPGLGLRLIYFSYDVKMKEKGDIPEGYSVSREKKERFSLILESASTNQTSMYLCASSPTNQPQHFGDGTRLSIL.

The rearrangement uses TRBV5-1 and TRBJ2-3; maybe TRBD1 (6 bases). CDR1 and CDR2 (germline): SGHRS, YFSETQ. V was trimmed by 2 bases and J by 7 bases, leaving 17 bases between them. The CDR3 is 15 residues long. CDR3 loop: CASSFSGPGVNTQYF. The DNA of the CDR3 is TGCGCCAGCAGCTTTTCTGGGCCAGGGGTGAATACGCAGTATTTT. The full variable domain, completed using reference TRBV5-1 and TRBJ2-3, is KAGVTQTPRYLIKTRGQQVTLSCSPISGHRSVSWYQQTPGQGLQFLFEYFSETQRNKGNFPGRFSGRQFSNSRSEMNVSTLELGDSALYLCASSFSGPGVNTQYFGPGTRLTVL.

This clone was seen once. In DNA form, the CDR3 reads TGCGCCAGCAGTTCCTTAGCGGGGGAAGAGACCCAGTACTTC. It encodes CASSSLAGEETQYF. V gene TRBV5-1 combines with J gene TRBJ2-5; 9 positions match TRBD2. Germline V gene data show CDR1 as SGHRS and CDR2 as YFSETQ. This CDR3 has 14 amino acids. The V segment lost 5 bases and the J segment 3 bases; nucleotides outside the gene matches: 5.

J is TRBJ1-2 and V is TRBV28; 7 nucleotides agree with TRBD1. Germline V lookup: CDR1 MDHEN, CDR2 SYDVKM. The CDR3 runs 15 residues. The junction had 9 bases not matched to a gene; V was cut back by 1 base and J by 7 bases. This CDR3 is CASSLFPGDRTGYTF. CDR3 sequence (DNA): TGTGCCAGCAGTTTATTTCCAGGGGACAGAACTGGCTACACCTTC.